This T cell receptor beta chain was recovered during a study of cytomegalovirus exposure and HLA in healthy donors. General study points: The study reported that TCR beta sequences accurately predicted HLA-A and HLA-B alleles in most subjects. TCR beta sequences numbering 15,000 to 20,000 were associated with HLA alleles at 0.05 false discovery rate in a later analysis. Roughly uniform depth of sequencing across donors was assumed in presence/absence analyses.

Germline CDR1 and CDR2: LNHDA and SQIVND (reference sequence). This CDR3 region has 11 residues. J was trimmed by 8 bases and V by 8 bases; bases with no gene match: 5. Primers for the PCR totalled 60 Vbeta and 13 Jbeta. Per the authors' pipeline: Per a later analysis, the number of unique TCR beta chains was around 80 million, of which about 11 million were shared. Sequenced by immunoSEQ multiplex PCR; TCRdb stores in-frame clones only, minus some. V and J calls and clone size are copied from that table; D and trimming were computed from the DNA. The sample includes some 150,000 clones, 60% to 80% of them seen just once. This clone has only one observation. Its antigen is undetermined.

The clonotype comes from a man in his forties or fifties in good health and CMV-seronegative. V usage is TRBV19 and J usage is TRBJ1-2; 7 bases map to TRBD1. The specimen was PBMCs. The CDR3 DNA follows: TGTGCCAGTCGAAGGGGGCAAGGCTACACCTTC. Its protein product is CASRRGQGYTF.